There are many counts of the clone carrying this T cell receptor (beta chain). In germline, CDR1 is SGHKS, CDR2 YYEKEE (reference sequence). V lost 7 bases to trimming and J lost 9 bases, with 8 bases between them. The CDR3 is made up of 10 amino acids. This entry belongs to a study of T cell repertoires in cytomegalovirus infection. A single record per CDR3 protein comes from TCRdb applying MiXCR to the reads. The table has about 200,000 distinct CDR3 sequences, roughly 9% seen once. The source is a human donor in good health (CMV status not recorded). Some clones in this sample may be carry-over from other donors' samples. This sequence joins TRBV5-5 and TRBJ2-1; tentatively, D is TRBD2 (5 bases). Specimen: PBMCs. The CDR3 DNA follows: TGTGCCAGCGCAGAGGGTGAGCAGTTCTTC. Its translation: CASAEGEQFF.